Listed here is a single TCR beta chain. This sample was taken from a study of T cell responses to AZD1222 COVID-19 vaccine. Germline CDR1 is MNHEY and CDR2 is SVGEGT. This CDR3 spans 14 amino acids. Trimming stripped 6 bases from V and 4 bases from J, with 14 bases between. Method: immunoSEQ multiplex PCR; TCRdb's copy keeps in-frame clones and lacks some. The repertoire includes 130,000 to 150,000 clones, about 93% of them detected once, and roughly 5% sits in the top ten. The rearrangement joins TRBV6-2 or TRBV6-3 to TRBJ2-3, with D hard to call. The TCR comes from an adult in good health. The specimen was peripheral blood, collected on day 0 of AZD1222 vaccination. CDR3 sequence (DNA): TGTGCCAGCAGCCCTTCAGGATTCGCAGATACGCAGTATTTT. This gives the protein CASSPSGFADTQYF.